This is a list of T cell receptor beta chains from one sample in a study of shared clonotypes between healthy human individuals. Method: immunoSEQ multiplex PCR; TCRdb's copy keeps in-frame clones and lacks some. The sample lists some 1 million clones, approximately 70% occurring once. The specimen was memory CD4+ T cells sorted from blood. These receptors were taken from a young man in good health. Each CDR3 is given with its conserved first and last residue. Each record gives: D gene, V gene, J gene, clone size, CDR3 protein, CDR3 DNA. The D gene is left open where the match is weak. For some rows the clone size is stated as once, few or many, or as a class when expanded; others skip it.

d_call: .; v_call: TRBV7-8; j_call: TRBJ2-7; clone_size: .; cdr3_aa: CASSLRTNPSYEQYF; cdr3_nt: TGTGCCAGCAGCTTACGGACAAATCCCTCCTACGAGCAGTACTTC
d_call: TRBD1; v_call: TRBV19; j_call: TRBJ2-2; clone_size: .; cdr3_aa: CASNDRAFFGGELFF; cdr3_nt: TGTGCCAGCAACGACAGGGCTTTCTTCGGCGGGGAGCTGTTTTTT
d_call: TRBD1; v_call: TRBV13; j_call: TRBJ2-7; clone_size: few; cdr3_aa: CASSLRQGFHEQYF; cdr3_nt: TGTGCCAGCAGCTTACGACAGGGGTTCCACGAGCAGTACTTC
d_call: TRBD1; v_call: TRBV27; j_call: TRBJ1-3; clone_size: .; cdr3_aa: CASSFAQGSGNTIYF; cdr3_nt: TGTGCCAGCAGTTTTGCACAGGGGTCTGGAAACACCATATATTTT
d_call: .; v_call: TRBV19; j_call: TRBJ2-5; clone_size: .; cdr3_aa: CASSSGRGAAAQETQYF; cdr3_nt: TGTGCCAGTAGTAGCGGCCGCGGGGCGGCCGCCCAAGAGACCCAGTACTTC
d_call: TRBD2; v_call: TRBV5-5; j_call: TRBJ2-5; clone_size: .; cdr3_aa: CASSLKLGLASGETQYF; cdr3_nt: TGTGCCAGCAGCTTAAAACTGGGACTAGCATCGGGGGAGACCCAGTACTTC
d_call: .; v_call: TRBV19; j_call: TRBJ2-7; clone_size: .; cdr3_aa: CASSPHGTLETYEQYF; cdr3_nt: TGTGCCAGTAGTCCTCACGGGACACTTGAAACCTACGAGCAGTACTTC
d_call: TRBD2; v_call: TRBV19; j_call: TRBJ2-7; clone_size: .; cdr3_aa: CASATSGSISYEQYF; cdr3_nt: TGTGCCAGTGCTACTAGCGGGAGCATCTCCTACGAGCAGTACTTC
d_call: TRBD1; v_call: TRBV5-5; j_call: TRBJ2-5; clone_size: few; cdr3_aa: CASSTRQGSETQYF; cdr3_nt: TGTGCCAGCAGCACCCGACAGGGATCGGAGACCCAGTACTTC
d_call: .; v_call: TRBV27; j_call: TRBJ1-2; clone_size: .; cdr3_aa: CASSFTGADGYTF; cdr3_nt: TGTGCCAGCAGTTTTACGGGGGCCGATGGCTACACCTTC
d_call: .; v_call: TRBV7-2; j_call: TRBJ2-1; clone_size: once; cdr3_aa: CASSFSPRGNNEQFF; cdr3_nt: TGTGCCAGCAGCTTTTCTCCGCGGGGTAACAATGAGCAGTTCTTC
d_call: .; v_call: TRBV6-1; j_call: TRBJ2-4; clone_size: .; cdr3_aa: CASREDTPRGNIQYF; cdr3_nt: TGTGCCAGCAGGGAGGACACCCCAAGGGGGAACATTCAGTACTTC
d_call: .; v_call: TRBV5-1; j_call: TRBJ1-2; clone_size: few; cdr3_aa: CASSKGDNYGYTF; cdr3_nt: TGCGCCAGCAGTAAAGGGGACAACTATGGCTACACCTTC
d_call: TRBD1; v_call: TRBV7-9; j_call: TRBJ1-2; clone_size: few; cdr3_aa: CASSPSDRDEYGYTF; cdr3_nt: TGTGCCAGCAGCCCCTCGGACAGGGATGAGTATGGCTACACCTTC
d_call: TRBD1; v_call: TRBV19; j_call: TRBJ2-5; clone_size: .; cdr3_aa: CASTDRGETQYF; cdr3_nt: TGTGCCAGTACTGACAGGGGGGAGACCCAGTACTTC
d_call: .; v_call: TRBV2; j_call: TRBJ2-1; clone_size: .; cdr3_aa: CASSEQRTTPSEQFF; cdr3_nt: TGTGCCAGCAGTGAGCAAAGGACCACGCCAAGTGAGCAGTTCTTC
d_call: .; v_call: TRBV5-1; j_call: TRBJ2-2; clone_size: few; cdr3_aa: CASKTTPDTGELFF; cdr3_nt: TGCGCCAGCAAAACGACGCCAGACACCGGGGAGCTGTTTTTT
d_call: .; v_call: TRBV5-6; j_call: TRBJ1-3; clone_size: .; cdr3_aa: CASSLGLGYTIYF; cdr3_nt: TGTGCCAGCAGCTTGGGGTTGGGATACACCATATATTTT